Listed below are T cell receptor beta chains from one sample, sequenced in a study of control samples from healthy donors and cancer patients. Profiled with immunoSEQ multiplex PCR; TCRdb holds only in-frame clones, not every one. Of 100,000 to 150,000 clones listed, roughly 92% are singletons. The sequencing sample was made of blood. The receptor source for this set is a man younger than 30 in good health. Both conserved end residues are trimmed from each CDR3.

V | length | CDR3
TRBV5-6 | 12 | ASSSLGLRDEQY
TRBV27 | 12 | ASSRSSYNSPLH
TRBV4-1 | 12 | ASSQLTGNSPLH
TRBV9 | 14 | ASSVEVGPSGNTIY
TRBV19 | 12 | ASSPDSYNYGYT
TRBV12-3/TRBV12-4 | 9 | ASSRTTGYT
TRBV5-1 | 13 | ASSPGQGPNTEAF
TRBV20-1 | 8 | SALNTEAF
TRBV9 | 13 | ASSVTGSRIGELF
TRBV9 | 13 | ASSARSGVNTEAF
TRBV18 | 12 | ASSPGAVRGSLH
TRBV7-9 | 12 | ASSPPTGSTEAF
TRBV5-1 | 10 | ASSLLGNEQY
TRBV2 | 11 | ASSGTDNSPLH
TRBV3-1/TRBV3-2 | 13 | ASSQGSQGLSGYT
TRBV4-1 | 12 | ASSQRSTGTEAF
TRBV2 | 9 | ASSRGTEAF
TRBV2 | 11 | ASSLDRGSPLH
TRBV14 | 13 | ASSRETSTSQTQY
TRBV4-1 | 14 | ASRHPVARANYGYT
TRBV29-1 | 11 | SVGTSIYNEQF
TRBV4-1 | 20 | ASSWPGQGVRSFSSGANVLT